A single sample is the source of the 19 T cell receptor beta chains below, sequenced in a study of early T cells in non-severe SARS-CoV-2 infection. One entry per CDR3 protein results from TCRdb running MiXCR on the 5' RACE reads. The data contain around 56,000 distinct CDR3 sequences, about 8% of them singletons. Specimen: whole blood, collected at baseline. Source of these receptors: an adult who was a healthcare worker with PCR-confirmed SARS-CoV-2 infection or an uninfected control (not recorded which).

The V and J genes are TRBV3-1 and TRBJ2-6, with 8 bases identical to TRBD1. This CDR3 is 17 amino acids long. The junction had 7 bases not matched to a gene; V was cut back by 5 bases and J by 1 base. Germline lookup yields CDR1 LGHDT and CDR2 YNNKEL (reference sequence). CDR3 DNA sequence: TGTGCCAGCAGCTTAGGACAGGGTATTTCTGGGGCCAACGTCCTGACTTTC. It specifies CASSLGQGISGANVLTF.

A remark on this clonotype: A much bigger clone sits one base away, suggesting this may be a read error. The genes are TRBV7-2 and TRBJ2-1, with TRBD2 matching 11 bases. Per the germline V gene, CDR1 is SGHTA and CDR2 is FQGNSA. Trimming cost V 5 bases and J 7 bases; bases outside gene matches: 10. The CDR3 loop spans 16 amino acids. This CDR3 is CTSSPEGTSGGNEQFF. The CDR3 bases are TGTACCAGCAGCCCAGAAGGGACTAGCGGTGGAAATGAGCAGTTCTTC.

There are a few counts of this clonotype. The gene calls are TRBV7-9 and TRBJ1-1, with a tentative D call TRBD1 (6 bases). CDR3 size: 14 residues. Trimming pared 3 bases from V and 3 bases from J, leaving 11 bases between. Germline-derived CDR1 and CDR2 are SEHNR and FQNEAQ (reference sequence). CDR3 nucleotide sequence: TGTGCCAGCAGCTTTTGGGACAATGACACTGAAGCTTTCTTT. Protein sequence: CASSFWDNDTEAFF.

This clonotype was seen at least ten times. The CDR3 DNA follows: TGTGCCAGCAACCTAACTAGCGGGAGTGAGAATGAGCAGTTCTTC. Translated, it gives CASNLTSGSENEQFF. This chain connects TRBV7-2 to TRBJ2-1; 11 bases line up with TRBD2. CDR3 length: 15 amino acids. J gave up 7 bases and V 7 bases, and 9 bases lay outside the gene matches. Looked up from germline, CDR1 is SGHTA and CDR2 is FQGNSA.

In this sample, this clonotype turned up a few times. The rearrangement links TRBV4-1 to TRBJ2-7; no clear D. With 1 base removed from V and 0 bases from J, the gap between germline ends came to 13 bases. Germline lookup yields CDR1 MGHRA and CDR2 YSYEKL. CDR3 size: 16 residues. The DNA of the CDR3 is TGCGCCAGCAGCCAAGCAGCCGGTAGTAGCTCCTACGAGCAGTACTTC. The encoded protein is CASSQAAGSSSYEQYF.

The CDR3 spells CASSQAEPKSSYNEQFF. CDR3 coding DNA: TGCGCCAGCAGCCAAGCGGAGCCAAAAAGCTCCTACAATGAGCAGTTCTTC. This rearrangement joins TRBV4-3 to TRBJ2-1; the D is unclear. Germline CDR1 LGHNA, CDR2 YSLEER. V was shortened by 1 base and J by 0 bases, with 13 bases between the two germline ends. CDR3 length equals 17 residues.

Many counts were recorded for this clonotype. CDR3 in DNA: TGTGCCAGCAGCCTAACACTTGGTAGCGGGAGGGCCGGGAACATTCAGTACTTC. This gives the protein CASSLTLGSGRAGNIQYF. The V and J genes are TRBV3-1 and TRBJ2-4; 11 bases line up with TRBD2. Losses at the gene ends were 4 bases for V and 7 bases for J; bases not matched to a gene: 15. Germline lookup yields CDR1 LGHDT and CDR2 YNNKEL (reference sequence). The CDR3 has 18 amino acids.

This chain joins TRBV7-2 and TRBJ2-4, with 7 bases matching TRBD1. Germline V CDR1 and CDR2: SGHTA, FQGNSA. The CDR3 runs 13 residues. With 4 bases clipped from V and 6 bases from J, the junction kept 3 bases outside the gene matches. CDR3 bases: TGTGCCAGCAGCTCGGGACAGCGAAACATTCAGTACTTC. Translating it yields CASSSGQRNIQYF.

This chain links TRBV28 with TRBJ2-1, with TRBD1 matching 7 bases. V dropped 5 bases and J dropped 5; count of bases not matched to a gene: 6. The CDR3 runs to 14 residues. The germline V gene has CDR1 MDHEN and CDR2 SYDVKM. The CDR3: CASSKTGKHNEQFF. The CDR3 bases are TGTGCCAGCAGTAAGACAGGGAAGCACAATGAGCAGTTCTTC.

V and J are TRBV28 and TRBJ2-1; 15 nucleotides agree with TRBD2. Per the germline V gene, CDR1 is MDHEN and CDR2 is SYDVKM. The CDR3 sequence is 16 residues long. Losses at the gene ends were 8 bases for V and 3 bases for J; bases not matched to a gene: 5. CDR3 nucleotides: TGTGCCAGCGGGGGGACTAGCGGGAGGATCTACAATGAGCAGTTCTTC. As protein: CASGGTSGRIYNEQFF.

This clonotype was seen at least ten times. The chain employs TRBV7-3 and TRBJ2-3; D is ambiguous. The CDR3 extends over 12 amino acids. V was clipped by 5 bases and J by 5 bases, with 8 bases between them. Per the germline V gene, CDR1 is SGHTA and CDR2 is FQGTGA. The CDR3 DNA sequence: TGTGCCAGCAGCCGCCAAGGAGATACGCAGTATTTT. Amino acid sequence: CASSRQGDTQYF.

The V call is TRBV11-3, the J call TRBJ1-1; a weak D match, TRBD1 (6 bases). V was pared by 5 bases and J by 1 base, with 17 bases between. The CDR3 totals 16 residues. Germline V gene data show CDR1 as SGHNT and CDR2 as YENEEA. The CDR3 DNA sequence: TGTGCCAGCAGCCTTGGGGGCACCACACCGAACACTGAAGCTTTCTTT. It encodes CASSLGGTTPNTEAFF.

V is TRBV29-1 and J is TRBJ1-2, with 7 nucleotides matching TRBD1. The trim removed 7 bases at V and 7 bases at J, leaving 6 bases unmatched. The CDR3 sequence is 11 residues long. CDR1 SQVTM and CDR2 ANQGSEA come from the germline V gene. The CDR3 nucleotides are TGCAGCGCTCTGACAGGGCCTGGCTACACCTTC. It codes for CSALTGPGYTF. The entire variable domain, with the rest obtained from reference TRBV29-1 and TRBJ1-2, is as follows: SAVISQKPSRDICQRGTSLTIQCQVDSQVTMMFWYRQQPGQSLTLIATANQGSEATYESGFVIDKFPISRPNLTFSTLTVSNMSPEDSSIYLCSALTGPGYTFGSGTRLTVV.

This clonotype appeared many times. The CDR3 region is CSALVAGGETQYF. CDR3 coding DNA: TGCAGCGCTCTAGTAGCGGGAGGAGAGACCCAGTACTTC. V is TRBV29-1 and J is TRBJ2-5; 10 bases agree with TRBD2. Germline V CDR1 and CDR2: SQVTM, ANQGSEA. The ends lost 7 bases at V and 4 bases at J; junction bases unmatched: 6. The CDR3 loop spans 13 amino acids.

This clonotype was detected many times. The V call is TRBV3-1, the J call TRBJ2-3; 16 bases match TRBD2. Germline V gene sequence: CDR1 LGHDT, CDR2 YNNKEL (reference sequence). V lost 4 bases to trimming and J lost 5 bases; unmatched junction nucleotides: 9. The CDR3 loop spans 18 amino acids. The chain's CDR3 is CASSPGLAGGGRVDTQYF. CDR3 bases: TGTGCCAGCAGCCCGGGACTAGCGGGAGGGGGGCGCGTAGATACGCAGTATTTT.

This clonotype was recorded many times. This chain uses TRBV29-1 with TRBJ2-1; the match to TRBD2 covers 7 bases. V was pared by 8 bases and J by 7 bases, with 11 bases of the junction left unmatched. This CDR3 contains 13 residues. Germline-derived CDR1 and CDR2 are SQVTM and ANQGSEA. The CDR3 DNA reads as TGCAGCATGCGGAGCGGGATCGGTAATGAGCAGTTCTTC. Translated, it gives CSMRSGIGNEQFF.

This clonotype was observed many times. The CDR3 spells CASSPPSPGDTQYF. The CDR3 coding sequence is TGTGCCAGCTCACCACCGAGTCCTGGAGATACGCAGTATTTT. The chain has TRBV18 and TRBJ2-3; no definite D call. The germline V gene encodes CDR1 KGHSH and CDR2 LQKENI. The CDR3 is made up of 14 amino acids. V gave up 0 bases and J gave up 5 bases, with 9 bases separating them.

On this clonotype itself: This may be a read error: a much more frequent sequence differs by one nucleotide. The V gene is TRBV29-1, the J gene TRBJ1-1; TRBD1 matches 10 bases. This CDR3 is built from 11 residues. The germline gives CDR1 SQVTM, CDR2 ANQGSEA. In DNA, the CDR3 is TGCAGCGCGGGACAGGGGAATGAATCTTTCTTT. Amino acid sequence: CSAGQGNESFF.

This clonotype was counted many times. CDR3 sequence reads: CASSRDRGTPEVRGELFF. CDR3 sequence (DNA): TGTGCCAGCAGCCGGGACAGGGGTACACCAGAGGTTAGGGGGGAGCTGTTTTTT. This sequence joins TRBV6-5 and TRBJ2-2, with 10 bases matching TRBD1. CDR1 is MNHEY and CDR2 is SVGAGI in the germline V gene. The CDR3 is 18 residues long. The trim removed 6 bases at V and 8 bases at J, leaving 18 bases unmatched.